The clone carrying this TCR beta chain has a single count. No antigen is known for it. Trimming stripped 3 bases from V and 6 bases from J, with 15 bases between. Germline V gene sequence: CDR1 LNHDA, CDR2 SQIVND (reference sequence). CDR3 length: 14 amino acids. The data are from a study of PD-L1 blockade in urothelial cancer. Study details: From 2014, patients received atezolizumab, given as 1,200 mg intravenously every 3 weeks. As for prior chemotherapy regimens, patients had received 0 to 3.

The protocol was immunoSEQ multiplex PCR, while the TCRdb copy is restricted to in-frame clones and leaves out a portion. The table has 70,000 to 80,000 clones, roughly 80% seen once; the top ten hold about 6.9%. General study points: Prediction of better survival came from below-median pretreatment blood TCR clonality.

Sample time point: pretreatment peripheral blood. Each patient gave between 1 and 8 samples, pretreatment and on-treatment. This TCR was sampled from a man between 35 and 55 years old with urothelial cancer. The sample was PBMCs, taken around atezolizumab (anti-PD-L1) treatment. The rearrangement uses TRBV19 and TRBJ2-7, with D possibly being TRBD2 (6 bases). CDR3: CASSMGYGGSEQYF. Here the CDR3 DNA reads TGTGCCAGTAGTATGGGATATGGGGGGAGCGAGCAGTACTTC.